These T cell receptor beta chains were read from a single sample in a study of immune cell composition in non-small cell lung cancer. Measured with immunoSEQ multiplex PCR; TCRdb has only the in-frame clones, and not every one. The table lists roughly 4,700 clones, approximately 80% of them singletons, with over 15% in the top ten. The sequenced material came from lung tumor tissue. The receptors here all came from a human donor with non-small cell lung cancer. Both conserved end residues are part of each CDR3. The D gene is left open where the match is weak. The size of a clone is reported for some rows only, either as once, few or many, or as a class for expanded clones.

d_call: TRBD2; j_call: TRBJ2-1; v_call: TRBV7-2; clone_size: NA; cdr3_aa: CASSWSGTSPQFF; cdr3_nt: TGTGCCAGCAGCTGGAGCGGGACTAGCCCGCAGTTCTTC
d_call: NA; j_call: TRBJ1-2; v_call: TRBV7-9; clone_size: NA; cdr3_aa: CASSPRTAGGGYTF; cdr3_nt: TGTGCCAGCAGCCCTCGGACGGCCGGGGGGGGCTACACCTTC
d_call: TRBD1; j_call: TRBJ2-7; v_call: TRBV19; clone_size: NA; cdr3_aa: CASSMGTGPFSEQYF; cdr3_nt: TGTGCCAGTAGTATGGGGACAGGGCCTTTTTCCGAGCAGTACTTC
d_call: TRBD1; j_call: TRBJ1-2; v_call: TRBV28; clone_size: NA; cdr3_aa: CASSSGGDYGYTF; cdr3_nt: TGTGCCAGCAGCTCAGGGGGCGACTATGGCTACACCTTC
d_call: NA; j_call: TRBJ2-4; v_call: TRBV28; clone_size: NA; cdr3_aa: CASSWQGGAKNIQYF; cdr3_nt: TGTGCCAGCAGTTGGCAAGGAGGAGCCAAAAACATTCAGTACTTC
d_call: NA; j_call: TRBJ2-1; v_call: TRBV19; clone_size: NA; cdr3_aa: CASSGPGAYNEQFF; cdr3_nt: TGTGCCAGTAGTGGGCCGGGGGCCTACAATGAGCAGTTCTTC
d_call: TRBD2; j_call: TRBJ2-5; v_call: TRBV28; clone_size: few; cdr3_aa: CASIGGTLAVQETQYF; cdr3_nt: TGTGCCAGCATCGGGGGGACTCTGGCGGTCCAAGAGACCCAGTACTTC
d_call: TRBD1; j_call: TRBJ1-5; v_call: TRBV7-6; clone_size: NA; cdr3_aa: CASTGQGWVSNQPQHF; cdr3_nt: TGTGCCAGCACTGGACAGGGATGGGTGAGCAATCAGCCCCAGCATTTT
d_call: NA; j_call: TRBJ2-1; v_call: TRBV9; clone_size: NA; cdr3_aa: CASSVLAYNEQFF; cdr3_nt: TGTGCCAGCAGCGTTTTAGCCTACAATGAGCAGTTCTTC
d_call: TRBD2; j_call: TRBJ2-1; v_call: TRBV18; clone_size: NA; cdr3_aa: CASSPTSGGAREQFF; cdr3_nt: TGTGCCAGCTCACCAACCAGCGGGGGCGCGAGGGAGCAGTTCTTC
d_call: TRBD2; j_call: TRBJ2-2; v_call: TRBV5-1; clone_size: NA; cdr3_aa: CASSSTGTSSSGELFF; cdr3_nt: TGCGCCAGCAGCTCAACCGGGACTAGTAGTTCCGGGGAGCTGTTTTTT
d_call: NA; j_call: TRBJ1-2; v_call: TRBV6-5; clone_size: NA; cdr3_aa: CASSPSFLANYGYTF; cdr3_nt: TGTGCCAGCAGTCCTTCGTTTTTAGCTAACTATGGCTACACCTTC
d_call: NA; j_call: TRBJ1-1; v_call: TRBV30; clone_size: NA; cdr3_aa: CAWSDNRDIHGLGTEAFF; cdr3_nt: TGTGCCTGGAGCGACAACCGGGACATTCACGGCTTGGGAACTGAAGCTTTCTTT
d_call: TRBD1; j_call: TRBJ1-1; v_call: TRBV30; clone_size: medium-sized; cdr3_aa: CAWSGSETGANTEAFF; cdr3_nt: TGTGCCTGGAGTGGTTCCGAGACAGGGGCGAACACTGAAGCTTTCTTT
d_call: TRBD2; j_call: TRBJ2-1; v_call: TRBV19; clone_size: NA; cdr3_aa: CASSHVWGGGPSNEQFF; cdr3_nt: TGTGCCAGTAGTCACGTATGGGGCGGGGGGCCTTCTAATGAGCAGTTCTTC
d_call: NA; j_call: TRBJ1-5; v_call: TRBV4-3; clone_size: medium-sized; cdr3_aa: CASSQEAEQPQHF; cdr3_nt: TGCGCCAGCAGCCAAGAAGCGGAACAGCCCCAGCATTTT
d_call: NA; j_call: TRBJ2-5; v_call: TRBV9; clone_size: few; cdr3_aa: CASSVGLTQETQYF; cdr3_nt: TGTGCCAGCAGCGTAGGACTGACCCAAGAGACCCAGTACTTC
d_call: TRBD1; j_call: TRBJ1-2; v_call: TRBV5-6; clone_size: NA; cdr3_aa: CASSLRGTGGAGYGYTF; cdr3_nt: TGTGCCAGCAGCTTGCGGGGGACAGGGGGCGCGGGCTATGGCTACACCTTC
d_call: NA; j_call: TRBJ2-1; v_call: TRBV6-4; clone_size: few; cdr3_aa: CASSQGQTSSYNEQFF; cdr3_nt: TGTGCCAGCAGCCAAGGACAGACCAGCTCCTACAATGAGCAGTTCTTC
d_call: NA; j_call: TRBJ1-1; v_call: TRBV2; clone_size: NA; cdr3_aa: CASSTEGNTEAFF; cdr3_nt: TGTGCCAGCAGCACGGAGGGGAACACTGAAGCTTTCTTT
d_call: NA; j_call: TRBJ1-1; v_call: TRBV7-9; clone_size: NA; cdr3_aa: CASSLIFPSEPEAFF; cdr3_nt: TGTGCCAGCAGCTTAATTTTTCCGTCTGAGCCTGAAGCTTTCTTT
d_call: NA; j_call: TRBJ2-1; v_call: TRBV28; clone_size: NA; cdr3_aa: CASSPRGTGYNEQFF; cdr3_nt: TGTGCCAGCAGCCCCAGAGGGACTGGATACAATGAGCAGTTCTTC
d_call: NA; j_call: TRBJ2-7; v_call: TRBV14; clone_size: NA; cdr3_aa: CASSQLHLRQYEQYF; cdr3_nt: TGTGCCAGCAGCCAACTCCATCTACGCCAATACGAGCAGTACTTC
d_call: TRBD2; j_call: TRBJ2-3; v_call: TRBV18; clone_size: NA; cdr3_aa: CASSRLAGGRTDTQYF; cdr3_nt: TGTGCCAGCTCTCGACTAGCGGGAGGACGCACAGATACGCAGTATTTT
d_call: NA; j_call: TRBJ1-2; v_call: TRBV4-1; clone_size: NA; cdr3_aa: CASSHRGAQTYGYTF; cdr3_nt: TGCGCCAGCAGCCATCGGGGGGCGCAAACCTATGGCTACACCTTC